This record concerns one TCR beta chain sequence. Its antigen is not identified. PCR used 60 Vbeta primers and 13 Jbeta primers. The data were produced by immunoSEQ multiplex PCR, yet TCRdb's version contains in-frame clones alone and is incomplete. Among 100,000 or so clones, around 82% were seen once, and the ten largest hold under 4.5%. Unrecorded immune exposure was likely among donors, who were nominally healthy when sampled. This sample was included in a study of cytomegalovirus exposure and HLA in healthy donors. Whole-study findings and limits: The majority of TCR sequences were rare, yet some public TCRs appeared in many donors.

The germline CDR1 and CDR2 sequences are MNHEY and SVGAGI. There are 16 residues in the CDR3. Deletions cut 0 bases from V and 1 base from J, with 12 bases between. The clonotype comes from a woman aged 45 to 65 in good health and CMV-seropositive. The source material was PBMCs. The V gene is TRBV6-5, the J gene TRBJ1-1; a weak D match, TRBD1 (6 bases). The CDR3 sequence is CASSYSKTGGNTEAFF. The CDR3 nucleotides read TGTGCCAGCAGTTACTCGAAGACAGGAGGGAACACTGAAGCTTTCTTT.